The 18 T cell receptor beta chains given below trace back to one sample, sequenced in a study of T cell changes during pregnancy in multiple sclerosis (dated 2019 in TCRdb). The receptor library was made with the immunoSEQ multiplex PCR assay. Sourced from immuneACCESS, this table was stored by TCRdb with only in-frame sequences that have V and J called. A share of the clones is absent; for the studies checked, an unresolved V gene accounts for under half, and the remainder has no known explanation. Within this sample are 35,000 to 55,000 clones, with about nine tenths of them counted one time only. The top ten constitute 0.95% to 1.5% of the sample. Source: CD4+ T cells from peripheral blood mononuclear cells, taken after pregnancy. All receptors derive from a female donor with multiple sclerosis, enrolled in a pregnancy study.

The J gene is TRBJ2-3, the V gene TRBV10-1; 8 bases fit TRBD1. The CDR3 runs 16 residues. Losses at the gene ends were 0 bases for V and 4 bases for J; bases not matched to a gene: 6. Germline loops: CDR1 WNHNN, CDR2 SYGVQD (reference sequence). CDR3 bases: TGCGCCAGCAGTGAGTCGGGACAGGAATTGGCAGATACGCAGTATTTT. As protein: CASSESGQELADTQYF.

The chain recombines TRBV10-1 with TRBJ2-2; D gene uncertain. The CDR3 is made up of 14 amino acids. Germline values: CDR1 WNHNN, CDR2 SYGVQD (reference sequence). Trimming cost V 3 bases and J 3 bases, with 8 bases left between them. CDR3 bases: TGCGCCAGCAGTGATTTACTATACACCGGGGAGCTGTTTTTT. It codes for CASSDLLYTGELFF.

V and J are TRBV10-1 and TRBJ2-1, with D possibly being TRBD2 (6 bases). Germline V CDR1 and CDR2: WNHNN, SYGVQD (reference sequence). The CDR3 runs to 16 residues. Between the trimmed V and J ends, which lost 4 bases and 0 bases, there was a span of 13 bases. This chain's CDR3 is CASSGLAPSSYNEQFF. CDR3 bases: TGCGCCAGCAGTGGGCTAGCGCCCAGCTCCTACAATGAGCAGTTCTTC.

This rearrangement joins TRBV5-6 to TRBJ1-5; D remains unclear. The CDR3 runs 12 residues. Trimming stripped 6 bases from V and 0 bases from J, with 4 bases between. CDR1 is SGHDT and CDR2 is YYEEEE in the germline V gene. The CDR3 nucleotides read TGTGCCAGCACCTATAGCAATCAGCCCCAGCATTTT. Translation gives CASTYSNQPQHF. Full variable domain (rest looked up from reference TRBV5-6 and TRBJ1-5): DAGVTQSPTHLIKTRGQQVTLRCSPKSGHDTVSWYQQALGQGPQFIFQYYEEEERQRGNFPDRFSGHQFPNYSSELNVNALLLGDSALYLCASTYSNQPQHFGDGTRLSIL.

CDR3 loop: CASSQSYRDRGTIYF. The CDR3 nucleotides are TGCGCCAGCAGCCAATCGTACCGGGACAGGGGCACCATATATTTT. The gene calls are TRBV4-3 and TRBJ1-3, with 10 positions matching TRBD1. The germline V gene has CDR1 LGHNA and CDR2 YSLEER. Trimming removed 2 bases from V and 9 bases from J; junction bases left unmatched: 7. The CDR3 spans 15 residues.

The J gene is TRBJ2-7, the V gene TRBV18, with 11 bases fitting TRBD2. This CDR3 is 15 amino acids long. The ends lost 3 bases at V and 4 bases at J; junction bases unmatched: 5. In germline, CDR1 is KGHSH, CDR2 LQKENI. Written as DNA, the CDR3 is TGTGCCAGCTCACCGGGTAGCGGGAGGGTATACGAGCAGTACTTC. Protein sequence: CASSPGSGRVYEQYF. Full variable domain (outside the CDR3, taken from reference TRBV18 and TRBJ2-7): NAGVMQNPRHLVRRRGQEARLRCSPMKGHSHVYWYRQLPEEGLKFMVYLQKENIIDESGMPKERFSAEFPKEGPSILRIQQVVRGDSAAYFCASSPGSGRVYEQYFGPGTRLTVT.

The chain joins TRBV5-1 to TRBJ2-3; 9 positions match TRBD1. The CDR3 covers 16 residues. CDR1 is SGHRS and CDR2 is YFSETQ in the germline V gene. After removal of 4 bases from V and 0 bases from J, the junction contained 6 bases not matched to a gene. This CDR3 is CASSPPGTGSTDTQYF. Here the CDR3 DNA reads TGCGCCAGCAGCCCCCCGGGGACAGGGAGCACAGATACGCAGTATTTT.

The DNA for the CDR3 is TGTGCCAGCAGCTCCCCGGGACTAGAATCAGATACGCAGTATTTT. Translation gives CASSSPGLESDTQYF. The rearrangement links TRBV7-8 to TRBJ2-3, with TRBD2 matching 8 bases. Unmatched junction bases numbered 7, after V lost 4 bases and J lost 4 bases. This CDR3 is built from 15 residues. Germline values: CDR1 SGHVS, CDR2 FQNEAQ. Full variable domain (remainder filled in from reference TRBV7-8 and TRBJ2-3): GAGVSQSPRYKVAKRGQDVALRCDPISGHVSLFWYQQALGQGPEFLTYFQNEAQLDKSGLPSDRFFAERPEGSVSTLKIQRTQQEDSAVYLCASSSPGLESDTQYFGPGTRLTVL.

V is TRBV7-2 and J is TRBJ2-1, with TRBD2 matching over 8 bases. CDR3 length: 16 amino acids. From germline, CDR1 is SGHTA and CDR2 FQGNSA. V lost 5 bases, J lost 9 bases, and 15 bases stayed unmatched. This CDR3 is CASSRGGAGEGGEQFF. The CDR3 DNA reads as TGTGCCAGCAGCCGAGGGGGAGCGGGAGAGGGGGGTGAGCAGTTCTTC.

A single count supports this clone. The rearrangement links TRBV6-1 to TRBJ2-1, with a possible D match to TRBD1 (5 bases). Germline loops: CDR1 MNHNS, CDR2 SASEGT. This CDR3 comprises 15 residues. Trimming stripped 3 bases from V and 0 bases from J, with 9 bases between. CDR3 in amino acids: CASSEGLSSYNEQFF. The CDR3 DNA sequence: TGTGCCAGCAGTGAGGGGCTGAGCTCCTACAATGAGCAGTTCTTC.

The CDR3 DNA follows: TGTGCCAGCAGTTATGGGGACAGGGACAATTCACCCCTCCACTTT. Translation: CASSYGDRDNSPLHF. The chain recombines TRBV6-5 with TRBJ1-6; TRBD1 agrees at 9 bases. V lost 3 bases, J lost 7 bases, and 4 bases stayed unmatched. Germline loops: CDR1 MNHEY, CDR2 SVGAGI. The CDR3 has 15 residues.

There are a few counts of this clone. This chain links TRBV29-1 with TRBJ1-5; 8 nucleotides agree with TRBD1. Trimming removed 8 bases from V and 6 bases from J; junction bases left unmatched: 12. This CDR3 has 14 residues. From germline, CDR1 is SQVTM and CDR2 ANQGSEA. The CDR3 region has the DNA TGCAGCACCAGTAATGGACAGGGAAGTCAGCCCCAGCATTTT. Translated, it gives CSTSNGQGSQPQHF.

This clone was recorded only once. J is TRBJ2-7 and V is TRBV18; TRBD1 might be the D (6 bases). Trimming took 0 bases from V and 5 from J, leaving 11 bases between them. There are 14 residues in the CDR3. In germline, CDR1 is KGHSH, CDR2 LQKENI. The DNA of the CDR3 is TGTGCCAGCTCACCACCCACAGGGTGGAACGAGCAGTACTTC. Translating it yields CASSPPTGWNEQYF.

This clone has just a few counts. The V call is TRBV9, the J call TRBJ1-3; possibly TRBD1 for D (6 bases). CDR1 SGDLS and CDR2 YYNGEE come from the germline V gene. The V and J ends lost 5 bases and 0 bases respectively, with 12 bases between them. The CDR3 is made up of 15 amino acids. The CDR3 bases are TGTGCCAGCAGTATCAGGGGCAACTCTGGAAACACCATATATTTT. It codes for CASSIRGNSGNTIYF.

This clone was observed a handful of times. The chain has TRBV4-1 and TRBJ1-1, with 11 bases that match TRBD1. The CDR3 consists of 15 residues. Trimming took 3 bases from V and 10 from J; bases not matched to a gene: 10. Germline V gene sequence: CDR1 MGHRA, CDR2 YSYEKL. This CDR3 reads CASSHPGQGDYGAFF. The CDR3 DNA follows: TGCGCCAGCAGCCACCCGGGACAGGGGGATTACGGAGCTTTCTTT.

This chain joins TRBV6-1 and TRBJ2-7; D ambiguous. V was shortened by 4 bases and J by 6 bases, with 10 bases between the two germline ends. Germline CDR1 MNHNS, CDR2 SASEGT. The CDR3 runs to 12 residues. Here the CDR3 reads CASSVLPVEQYF. The DNA of the CDR3 is TGTGCCAGCAGTGTCCTCCCGGTCGAGCAGTACTTC.

The rearrangement uses TRBV28 and TRBJ2-7; maybe TRBD2 (5 bases). This CDR3 has 14 amino acids. The V and J ends lost 3 bases and 3 bases respectively, with 12 bases between them. Per germline, CDR1 MDHEN and CDR2 SYDVKM. CDR3 amino acids: CASSFATRRYEQYF. CDR3 nucleotides: TGTGCCAGCAGTTTTGCCACTAGGCGCTACGAGCAGTACTTC.

V gene TRBV21-1 combines with J gene TRBJ2-1; no check of the table's D call, TRBD2, against the DNA was made. TRBV21-1 is given as a pseudogene. The length of the CDR3 is 17 residues. The CDR3 is CASSRGEPGLVPNEQFF. In nucleotides, the CDR3 is TGTGCCAGCAGCAGAGGGGAGCCGGGACTAGTACCTAATGAGCAGTTCTTC.